Listed below are T cell receptor beta chains from one sample, sequenced in a study of blood T cell repertoires in COVID-19. Profiled with immunoSEQ multiplex PCR; TCRdb holds only in-frame clones, not every one. Of about 410,000 clones listed, roughly 91% are singletons. Sequencing used PBMCs or T cells enriched from blood (not recorded which). These TCRs come from a man between 18 and 35 years old who had recovered from COVID-19. The CDR3 runs from the conserved cysteine through the conserved F or W. Fields, in order: J gene, CDR3 length, clone size, V gene, CDR3 protein. A clone size is listed for some rows: how often the clone was seen (once, few, many), or a class if it is expanded.

>TRBJ1-4|14|.|TRBV9
CASSRTGLNEKLFF
>TRBJ1-3|13|.|TRBV7-3
CASSPRPGNTIYF
>TRBJ2-7|14|.|TRBV19
CASSIVARGDEQYF
>TRBJ1-3|19|.|TRBV7-8
CASSLAALGELRERNTIYF
>TRBJ1-1|15|.|TRBV3-1/TRBV3-2
CASSQGITGATEAFF
>TRBJ1-4|14|.|TRBV19
CASSQGGVGEKLFF
>TRBJ1-1|15|.|TRBV6-5
CASSYRGGAYTEAFF
>TRBJ1-5|15|.|TRBV7-2
CASSLTGTGDWPQHF
>TRBJ1-1|16|.|TRBV5-5
CASSFNPTGVGTEAFF
>TRBJ1-6|15|.|TRBV7-9
CASSLDGQLNSPLHF
>TRBJ1-2|13|.|TRBV11-2
CASSLSRGHNNTF
>TRBJ1-4|14|.|TRBV7-9
CASSLSYEAEKLFF
>TRBJ2-5|14|.|TRBV9
CASSVVGAGETQYF
>TRBJ1-1|14|.|TRBV6-1
CASSDGGEATEAFF
>TRBJ1-1|15|.|TRBV3-1/TRBV3-2
CASSQAGGSRSEAFF
>TRBJ2-1|16|once|TRBV16
CASSQEGTGVSNEQFF
>TRBJ2-3|17|.|TRBV5-6
CASSSTPQGPTTDTQYF
>TRBJ2-7|12|once|TRBV6-4
CASTPRGGSQYF
>TRBJ1-2|13|.|TRBV28
CASSTGRLGGYTF
>TRBJ2-7|14|.|TRBV27
CASSLAGGRGEQYF
>TRBJ1-2|13|.|TRBV28
CASGGTGGRGYTF
>TRBJ1-2|13|.|TRBV19
CASSIVQETAATF
>TRBJ1-1|15|.|TRBV18
CASSPSAGMPTEAFF
>TRBJ2-7|15|.|TRBV7-8
CASRTSSRHSYEQYF
>TRBJ2-5|19|.|TRBV27
CASSLSRQTSGRVLETQYF
>TRBJ2-7|15|.|TRBV12-5
CASGLGTDSSYEQYF
>TRBJ1-2|14|.|TRBV6-1
CASSEEEEIYGYTF
>TRBJ2-1|16|once|TRBV28
CASSLSGSIIYNEQFF
>TRBJ2-7|13|.|TRBV2
CASTTDSRGEQYF
>TRBJ2-7|14|.|TRBV5-1
CASSLTAGAYEQYF
>TRBJ2-7|15|.|TRBV7-2
CASSLLVGAAYEQYF
>TRBJ2-4|18|once|TRBV5-5
CASSRRLAGGWSKNIQYF
>TRBJ1-2|15|.|TRBV7-9
CASSPRQGQDYGYTF
>TRBJ1-5|15|once|TRBV27
CASSLRDSSNQPQHF
>TRBJ1-5|16|.|TRBV19
CASQSWGTGINQPQHF
>TRBJ1-3|16|few|TRBV15
CATSQSQGAVGNTIYF
>TRBJ1-2|16|.|TRBV4-1
CASSQLQGLLYLGYTF
>TRBJ2-2|16|.|TRBV4-1
CASSPSVGGDTGELFF
>TRBJ2-1|15|.|TRBV2
CASSEGPRAYNEQFF
>TRBJ1-2|14|.|TRBV29-1
CSVVVAGGHYGYTF
>TRBJ2-1|21|.|TRBV23-1
CASSLLTGQGGPGSSYNEQFF
>TRBJ1-1|15|.|TRBV7-3
CASSSGATGNTEAFF
>TRBJ1-3|17|few|TRBV10-1
CASSCVTRGGRGYTIYF
>TRBJ1-2|15|once|TRBV6-1
CASSEAAGQGLVYTF